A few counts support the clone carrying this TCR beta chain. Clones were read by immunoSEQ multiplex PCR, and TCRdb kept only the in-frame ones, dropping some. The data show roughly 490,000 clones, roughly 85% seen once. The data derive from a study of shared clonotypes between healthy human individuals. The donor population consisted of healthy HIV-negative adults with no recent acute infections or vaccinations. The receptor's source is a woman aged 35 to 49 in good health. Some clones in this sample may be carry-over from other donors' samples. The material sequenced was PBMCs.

CDR3 DNA: TGTGCCAGCAGTTACTCCAGCGCGCTCGGAAATGAGCAGTTCTTC. Its translation: CASSYSSALGNEQFF. The chain is built from TRBV6-5 and TRBJ2-1, with D uncertain. The CDR3 has 15 residues. Germline V gene sequence: CDR1 MNHEY, CDR2 SVGAGI. V dropped 0 bases and J dropped 7 bases, with 13 bases sitting between them.